Below, 10 T cell receptor beta chains from the same sample are listed, as sequenced in a study of blood T cell repertoires in COVID-19. Sequencing used immunoSEQ multiplex PCR; TCRdb keeps in-frame clones, though not all of them. The sample records some 300,000 clones, less than 90% being singletons. The sequenced sample consisted of PBMCs or T cells enriched from blood (not recorded which). Every receptor here comes from a woman in her 30s who had recovered from COVID-19.

V usage is TRBV5-1 and J usage is TRBJ2-3; D is perhaps TRBD2 (6 bases). The CDR3 extends over 15 amino acids. Trimming removed 0 bases from V and 6 bases from J, with 14 bases in between. CDR1 is SGHRS and CDR2 is YFSETQ in the germline V gene. DNA of the CDR3: TGCGCCAGCAGCTTGGATTCGGGGGTCAGGGATACGCAGTATTTT. Translation: CASSLDSGVRDTQYF.

This chain links TRBV4-1 with TRBJ1-1; TRBD1 agrees at 12 bases. The CDR3 is made up of 17 amino acids. In germline, CDR1 is MGHRA, CDR2 YSYEKL. With 1 base clipped from V and 11 bases from J, the junction kept 14 bases outside the gene matches. CDR3 coding DNA: TGCGCCAGCAGCCAAGGGCACTTGGGGACAGGGGGCCCCTTGGCTTTCTTT. Its translation: CASSQGHLGTGGPLAFF.

A note on this clone: The sample carries other DNA sequences with the same CDR3. This chain connects TRBV28 to TRBJ1-2; a possible D gene is TRBD1 (5 bases). Germline V gene sequence: CDR1 MDHEN, CDR2 SYDVKM. This CDR3 region has 13 residues. The V and J ends lost 3 bases and 2 bases respectively, with 7 bases between them. CDR3 loop: CASSLGQNYGYTF. CDR3 coding DNA: TGTGCCAGCAGTTTGGGGCAAAACTATGGCTACACCTTC.

This clone has just one count. This chain links TRBV7-8 with TRBJ1-4; D may be TRBD1 (5 bases). V gave up 1 base and J gave up 5 bases, with 11 bases separating them. There are 15 residues in the CDR3. Germline CDR1 SGHVS, CDR2 FQNEAQ. CDR3 coding DNA: TGTGCCAGCAGCTTAGGAGGCAGGGCGAATGAAAAACTGTTTTTT. Amino acid sequence: CASSLGGRANEKLFF.

The rearrangement links TRBV5-6 to TRBJ1-5; D unresolved. The CDR3 covers 12 residues. The germline V gene has CDR1 SGHDT and CDR2 YYEEEE. V was trimmed by 5 bases and J by 5 bases, leaving 8 bases between them. The CDR3 sequence: CASSTGDQPQHF. The DNA for the CDR3 is TGTGCCAGCAGTACGGGAGATCAGCCCCAGCATTTT.

V gene TRBV15 combines with J gene TRBJ1-6; 9 nucleotides match TRBD1. The CDR3 is 15 residues long. CDR1 and CDR2 (germline): LNHNV, YYDKDF (reference sequence). V lost 3 bases and J lost 7; bases outside the gene matches: 4. The CDR3 DNA reads as TGTGCCACCAGCAGGGCAGACAGGGGGAATTCACCCCTCCACTTT. Amino acids: CATSRADRGNSPLHF.

This clone was counted once. The chain couples TRBV28 to TRBJ2-7, with 7 bases aligning to TRBD1. Germline CDR1 and CDR2: MDHEN and SYDVKM. The CDR3 consists of 14 residues. The J segment lost 2 bases and the V segment lost 10 bases, leaving 11 bases of the junction unmatched. CDR3 sequence: CAIRQGSRTYEQYF. The CDR3 DNA follows: TGTGCCATTCGACAGGGAAGTCGAACCTACGAGCAGTACTTC. Using reference TRBV28 and TRBJ2-7 for the parts outside the CDR3, the full variable domain is DVKVTQSSRYLVKRTGEKVFLECVQDMDHENMFWYRQDPGLGLRLIYFSYDVKMKEKGDIPEGYSVSREKKERFSLILESASTNQTSMYLCAIRQGSRTYEQYFGPGTRLTVT.

V and J are TRBV10-3 and TRBJ1-2, with D unclear. The length of the CDR3 is 12 residues. CDR1 and CDR2 from the germline V gene are ENHRY and SYGVKD. The V end was cut by 0 bases, the J end by 7 bases, with 6 bases between. CDR3 region: CAISESEGGYTF. The CDR3, as DNA: TGTGCCATCAGTGAGTCAGAGGGTGGCTACACCTTC.

The chain couples TRBV19 to TRBJ2-3; possible D gene TRBD2, 6 bases. With 8 bases removed from V and 4 bases from J, the gap between germline ends came to 13 bases. The CDR3 runs to 13 residues. Germline V gives CDR1 LNHDA, CDR2 SQIVND (reference sequence). The CDR3 DNA sequence: TGTGCCAGTGTGGCCGGAGGGGCAGATACGCAGTATTTT. Protein product: CASVAGGADTQYF.

The chain couples TRBV28 to TRBJ1-4; D remains unclear. V was clipped by 4 bases and J by 8 bases, with 5 bases between them. The V gene's germline CDR1 is MDHEN and CDR2 SYDVKM. This CDR3 is 11 amino acids long. This CDR3 reads CASSSGEKLFF. As DNA, the CDR3 is TGTGCCAGCAGTTCGGGGGAAAAACTGTTTTTT.